This T cell receptor beta chain was identified during a study of cytomegalovirus exposure and HLA in healthy donors (TCRdb year 2017). Study-level background: An earlier analysis of approximately 640 of the donors reported about 250 Gb of sequence data and 120 million or so unique TCR beta sequences from 150 million to 200 million T cells. In the later analysis, no new phenotypic data were used to find candidate immune exposures; instead, reliance was placed on TCR beta sequences and their occurrence across donors. The number of typed donors differed by locus: roughly 620-630 for A, B, C, DRB1 and DQB1; approximately 520 for DQA1; approximately 600 for DPA1; and some 450 for DPB1. Besides the first cohort of 500 to 700 subjects, a separate validation cohort made up of around 120 different subjects was used. The study aimed to test whether signatures of past pathogen exposure could be identified by cataloging public T cell receptors. A handful of DR-DQ haplotypes were treated as single units for association and clustering because of strong linkage in the cohort. The study profiled the T cell repertoires of 666 subjects by immunosequencing and related them to cytomegalovirus serostatus. Every discovery cohort repertoire had been produced on one sequencing platform. Genome-wide SNP genotypes for about 65% of the roughly 670 donors were used in a later genetic analysis, which treated that subset as a discovery cohort. To predict cytomegalovirus infection status, the study combined high-throughput TCR immunosequencing, statistical association of individual TCRs with disease status, and machine learning. To decide whether each TCR beta V gene segment behaved as functional or pseudogenic, an earlier analysis of some 540 of the donors relied on high-throughput TCR beta sequencing. Roughly 310 gigabases of sequencing data and tens of millions of unique TCR sequences were included in an early release covering around 650 HLA-typed donors. To study patterns of TCR occurrence, a later analysis re-analyzed previously published TCR beta repertoires from 500 to 850 donors and added high-resolution HLA genotyping. Donor age, sex, ethnicity and CMV serostatus were collected together with the repertoire data. HLA typing included class I and class II loci at four-digit resolution. Of the roughly 400 genotyped donors, 75% to 85% were placed in the genetic ancestry cluster associated with self-reported Caucasian donors. Among 398 genotyped donors of the cohort, an average of about 240,000 unique TCR beta nucleotide sequences were sequenced per donor, around 18% of them non-productive. Broader findings and caveats from the paper: In a later analysis, most CMV-associated TCR beta chains were found to appear HLA-restricted, with HLA associations seemingly driven largely by CMV exposure. In a later analysis, several top co-occurrence clusters were reported to appear linked to parvovirus B19, influenza, CMV and Epstein-Barr virus. In vitro tests confirmed that a few of the cytomegalovirus-associated TCR beta chains recognize cytomegalovirus antigens. Because HLA typing was missing for some donors at each locus, association tests included only the typed subset. The presence/absence analyses assumed that sequencing depth was roughly uniform across donors, and that assumption may not be true. In a later analysis, HLA-associated TCR beta chains showed more clonal expansion and lower generation probabilities than non-associated chains that were equally common. In both the original and validation cohorts, the classifier was reported to diagnose cytomegalovirus status with high specificity and sensitivity. Assigning TCR associations to individual alleles was difficult when HLA alleles, especially DR and DQ, strongly co-occurred. Most TCR sequences were seen in very few donors, while some public TCRs were found in many individuals. In a later genetic analysis, fewer N-insertions in productive TCRs were reported among donors in an Asian-associated ancestry cluster than the 666-donor mean. A later genetic analysis associated a missense DCLRE1C variant with V-gene and J-gene trimming of TCR beta chains, and an independent cohort replicated the association. Specific HLA alleles were associated with some 15,000 TCR beta sequences at a false discovery rate of 0.05 in a later analysis. Because the 87-base-pair reads could not distinguish some IMGT-functional V segments, including TRBV6-2 and TRBV6-3, those segments were excluded. The cohort was sequenced for TCR beta chains only, and without alpha or paired-chain data the features that could be detected were limited. The authors suggested that the approach could potentially be extended to other disease states and immunological phenotypes. A further reported finding was that TCR beta sequences accurately predicted the HLA-A and HLA-B alleles for most subjects in the first cohort. Broadly in line with IMGT annotations, most TCR beta V segments showed up in productive rearrangements about 87% or about 30% of the time in an earlier analysis of roughly 590 of the donors. In a later analysis, TCR association rates were found to vary across HLA loci, with the most associated TCRs seen for DRB1 alleles and the fewest for HLA-C alleles. CMV serostatus was the only immune exposure information available for the cohort. Because counts were too low, under 20 rarely observed V segments, including chromosome 9 orphons, were left out of the earlier analysis of a few hundred of the donors. Correlated functional status among segregating V segments might be attributable to linkage disequilibrium, but an unknown experimental factor could not be ruled out. The sequencing pipeline was judged likely to have produced a cluster of highly shared sequence variants as a technical artifact. A total of 164 TCR beta chains were listed by the study as associated with cytomegalovirus.

The library came from the immunoSEQ multiplex PCR assay. A mixture of 60 forward primers for TCR Vbeta segments and 13 reverse primers for TCR Jbeta segments was used in the multiplex PCR. The CDR3 region of rearranged TCR beta genes was amplified from genomic DNA with a multiplex PCR assay. The Illumina HiSeq System was used to sequence the amplified TCR beta libraries as 87-base-pair reads. Per the original workflow: A later analysis tallied around 80 million unique TCR beta chains across the 700 or so repertoires, and some 10 million of those chains were shared by two or more donors. A nearest-neighbor algorithm error-corrected the raw reads and collapsed the reads into unique sequences, merging closely related sequences to remove PCR and sequencing errors. Alignment of CDR3 sequences to IMGT reference sequences was used to assign V, D and J gene segments. For a sequence to be retained, a match of at least six nucleotides was required to both a V gene segment and a J gene segment. A rearrangement counted as productive if the CDR3 had no stop codons and remained in frame with V and J, and every other rearrangement counted as non-productive. CDR3 was defined by IMGT convention, running from the second conserved V-encoded cysteine to the conserved J-encoded phenylalanine. The earlier analysis of about 560 of the donors excluded any sequence lacking an unambiguous match to a single V gene segment. In an earlier analysis of 450 to 750 of the donors, a V segment was called functional when productive rearrangements were above 56.7%, and segregating when the standard deviation between donors exceeded 5%. A statistical classification framework was built to diagnose cytomegalovirus status from the catalog of TCR beta chain sequences. A later analysis assigned V and J genes by comparing TCR nucleotide sequences with IMGT/GENE-DB human TR gene sequences. Using the TCRdist pipeline, a later analysis assigned CDR3 sequences along with most-parsimonious VDJ recombination scenarios. In a later analysis, each TCR beta chain was defined by its CDR3 amino acid sequence together with its V-gene family, and reads lacking a unique V-gene family were excluded. To address suspected cross-contamination and a sequencing artifact, a later analysis removed approximately 590 highly shared, low-generation-probability nucleotide sequences. In a later analysis, a clonal expansion index was calculated for each public chain from normalized within-repertoire ranks of inferred template counts. In a later analysis, generation probabilities were computed using a VDJ recombination model fitted to out-of-frame rearrangements, and the results were checked against IGoR. A later analysis scored TCR-TCR, TCR-HLA and TCR-CMV co-occurrence with hypergeometric tests, applying a repertoire-size bias correction to TCR pairs. False discovery rates were estimated in a later analysis by permuting HLA or CMV assignments 20 times. In a later analysis, co-occurring TCRs were grouped with DBSCAN, and TCRdist sequence similarity was added when clustering was performed within HLA-allele-positive subsets. Repertoires with fewer than 30,000 or more than 120,000 public chains, plus five repertoires with anomalous nucleotide sharing, were excluded from co-occurrence clustering. Imported from immuneACCESS, the table was reduced by TCRdb to in-frame sequences with V and J called. These copies leave out some clones; in studies compared against another copy, an unresolved V gene accounts for under half, and the cause of the remainder is not known. That table furnishes V, J and clone size, whereas the DNA furnished D and trimming. This sample gives 85,000 to 110,000 clones in total; approximately 64% of them show up just once. The top ten clonotypes cover less than 3.5% of the sample.

CDR1 and CDR2, looked up from the germline V gene, are MNHEY and SVGAGI. V gives up 2 bases and J gives up 4 bases, and the segment between their germline ends measures 8 bases. Its CDR3 holds 14 amino acids, cysteine through phenylalanine. Solely the CDR3 DNA is kept, with 42 bases framed from the first base. The cohort consisted of approximately 690 healthy bone marrow donors. All cohort members were sampled while nominally healthy, although unrecorded immune exposures were likely present. The donor was CMV seronegative and belonged to the group of 352 seronegative cohort members. Every donor gave a peripheral blood sample, and the peripheral blood mononuclear cells from that sample were used for TCR beta sequencing. Genomic DNA extraction from the blood cell samples was performed with the Qiagen DNeasy Blood Extraction Kit. This clone has just one count. What this receptor recognizes is not known. No base qualities exist here, and no much larger clone lies one base off it.

This TCR derives from a woman aged 45-65 years in good health and CMV-seronegative. Sequencing used PBMCs. The rearrangement joined TRBV6-5 to TRBJ1-4, with the identity of the D gene unclear. The CDR3 region reads CASSYGQFNEKLFF. Read as DNA, the sequence is TGTGCCAGCAGTTACGGCCAGTTTAATGAAAAACTGTTTTTT.